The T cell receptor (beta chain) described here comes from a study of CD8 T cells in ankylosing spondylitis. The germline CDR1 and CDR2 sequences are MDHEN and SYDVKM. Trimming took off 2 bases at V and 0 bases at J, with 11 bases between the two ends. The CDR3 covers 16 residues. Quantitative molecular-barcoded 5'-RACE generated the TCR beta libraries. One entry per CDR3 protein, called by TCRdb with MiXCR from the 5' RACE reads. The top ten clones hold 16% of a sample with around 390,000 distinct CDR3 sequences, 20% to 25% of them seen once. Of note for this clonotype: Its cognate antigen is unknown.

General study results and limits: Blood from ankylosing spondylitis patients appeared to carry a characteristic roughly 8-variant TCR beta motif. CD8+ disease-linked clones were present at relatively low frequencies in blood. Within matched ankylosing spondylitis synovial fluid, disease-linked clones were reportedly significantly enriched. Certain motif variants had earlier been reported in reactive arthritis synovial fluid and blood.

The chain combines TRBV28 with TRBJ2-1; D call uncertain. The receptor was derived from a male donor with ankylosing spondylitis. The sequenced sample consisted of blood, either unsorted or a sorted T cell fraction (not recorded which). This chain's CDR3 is CASSLGVGPSYNEQFF. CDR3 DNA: TGTGCCAGCAGTTTAGGGGTAGGTCCCTCCTACAATGAGCAGTTCTTC.